This T cell receptor (beta chain) was captured in a study of human T cells and chemical hapten exposure. Study-wide results and limits: No change in TCRs above 1 in 1000 frequency was produced by DPC sensitization.

As for time point: patch test 1, 2 weeks after DPC sensitization. Specified treatment: therapeutic diphenylcyclopropenone sensitization with weekly scalp DPC. V shed 4 bases and J shed 1 base, with 8 bases lying between them. The CDR3 contains 13 residues. Germline V lookup: CDR1 SGDLS, CDR2 YYNGEE. This clonotype was seen repeatedly, ten times or more. Its target is unknown. TCRdb reprocessed the RACE reads via MiXCR and lists one record per CDR3 protein. The sample has 74,000 or so distinct CDR3 sequences, about 10% seen once. The V and J genes are TRBV9 and TRBJ1-1; tentatively, D is TRBD1 (6 bases). Sequences were derived from whole blood, sampled in connection with sensitization to the hapten diphenylcyclopropenone (DPC). The TCR originated in a woman aged 55-69 years with alopecia areata. Some clones in this sample may be carry-over from other donors' samples. The CDR3, as DNA: TGTGCCAGCAGCTCACAGGGGAACACTGAAGCTTTCTTT. It specifies CASSSQGNTEAFF.